The rows below give T cell receptor beta chains drawn from one sample of a study of cytotoxic CD8 clonotypes in ibrutinib-treated CLL. TCRdb's table, derived via immunoSEQ multiplex PCR, lists solely in-frame clones and lacks some. This sample yields around 150,000 clones, of which about 88% are seen a single time; 3% to 3.5% belongs to the top ten. The source was PBMCs, collected at disease progression, from a patient treated with ibrutinib. The receptor set was obtained from a human donor with chronic lymphocytic leukemia. CDR3s include the opening cysteine and the closing phenylalanine or tryptophan. D genes are given only for firm matches. The size of a clone is reported for some rows only, either as once, few or many, or as a class for expanded clones.

D: TRBD1; V: TRBV19; size: -; J: TRBJ1-2; CDR3: CASSYTTRDRVYGYTF; DNA: TGTGCCAGTAGTTACACGACCCGGGACAGGGTTTACGGCTACACCTTC
D: -; V: TRBV11-3; size: -; J: TRBJ1-1; CDR3: CASSSRDGNTEAFF; DNA: TGTGCCAGCAGCTCACGGGACGGGAACACTGAAGCTTTCTTT
D: TRBD2; V: TRBV5-5; size: -; J: TRBJ2-7; CDR3: CASSAPGGWHEQYF; DNA: TGTGCCAGCAGCGCCCCCGGGGGGTGGCACGAGCAGTACTTC
D: -; V: TRBV5-6; size: -; J: TRBJ2-3; CDR3: CASSPSGREDTQYF; DNA: TGTGCCAGCAGCCCCAGCGGGCGGGAAGATACGCAGTATTTT
D: -; V: TRBV5-4; size: -; J: TRBJ2-3; CDR3: CASTEGLGTDTQYF; DNA: TGTGCCAGCACGGAGGGCCTAGGCACAGATACGCAGTATTTT
D: -; V: TRBV29-1; size: few; J: TRBJ1-2; CDR3: CSVESAGRIRAGVGGYTF; DNA: TGCAGCGTTGAGTCCGCCGGAAGAATCCGGGCAGGGGTAGGAGGCTACACCTTC
D: TRBD2; V: TRBV5-1; size: once; J: TRBJ2-3; CDR3: CASSSGLAGGVGDTQYF; DNA: TGCGCCAGCAGCTCCGGACTAGCGGGAGGGGTAGGAGATACGCAGTATTTT
D: TRBD1; V: TRBV6-1; size: -; J: TRBJ2-5; CDR3: CASSGIRDSQETQYF; DNA: TGTGCCAGCAGTGGCATCCGGGACAGCCAAGAGACCCAGTACTTC
D: -; V: TRBV27; size: -; J: TRBJ2-2; CDR3: CASTVTGTTNTGELFF; DNA: TGTGCCAGCACTGTGACCGGGACAACGAACACCGGGGAGCTGTTTTTT
D: -; V: TRBV15; size: -; J: TRBJ2-1; CDR3: CATSGQGRSYNEQFF; DNA: TGTGCCACCAGCGGTCAAGGACGATCCTACAATGAGCAGTTCTTC
D: -; V: TRBV9; size: -; J: TRBJ1-1; CDR3: CASSVVESTEAFF; DNA: TGTGCCAGCAGCGTAGTGGAGTCCACTGAAGCTTTCTTT
D: -; V: TRBV19; size: -; J: TRBJ2-2; CDR3: CASSMGMGTGELFF; DNA: TGTGCCAGTAGTATGGGTATGGGGACCGGGGAGCTGTTTTTT
D: TRBD2; V: TRBV29-1; size: -; J: TRBJ2-1; CDR3: CSVERTSGRVPYNEQFF; DNA: TGCAGCGTTGAACGGACTAGCGGGAGGGTCCCCTACAATGAGCAGTTCTTC
D: -; V: TRBV7-9; size: -; J: TRBJ2-7; CDR3: CASSVGSFLYEQYF; DNA: TGTGCCAGCTCTGTGGGGAGCTTCCTCTACGAGCAGTACTTC
D: TRBD1; V: TRBV10-1; size: -; J: TRBJ1-3; CDR3: CASSDPTGDAGNTIYF; DNA: TGCGCCAGCAGTGATCCGACAGGGGACGCTGGAAACACCATATATTTT
D: TRBD2; V: TRBV15; size: -; J: TRBJ2-5; CDR3: CATSRASGQETQYF; DNA: TGTGCCACCAGTAGGGCTAGCGGGCAAGAGACCCAGTACTTC
D: -; V: TRBV9; size: -; J: TRBJ2-1; CDR3: CASSVSPGTPYEQFF; DNA: TGTGCCAGCAGCGTGTCCCCAGGGACTCCATATGAGCAGTTCTTC
D: -; V: TRBV20-1; size: -; J: TRBJ2-7; CDR3: CSAENYEQYF; DNA: TGCAGTGCGGAGAACTACGAGCAGTACTTC
D: -; V: TRBV5-1; size: -; J: TRBJ1-1; CDR3: CASSPVTGIGGNTEAFF; DNA: TGCGCCAGCAGCCCGGTTACAGGGATCGGAGGAAACACTGAAGCTTTCTTT
D: -; V: TRBV6-5; size: -; J: TRBJ2-1; CDR3: CASSALLAPNEQFF; DNA: TGTGCCAGCAGTGCCCTCCTAGCGCCCAATGAGCAGTTCTTC
D: TRBD1; V: TRBV18; size: -; J: TRBJ2-1; CDR3: CASSPRDRGYNEQFF; DNA: TGTGCCAGCTCACCCCGGGACAGGGGGTACAATGAGCAGTTCTTC
D: TRBD1; V: TRBV6-6; size: -; J: TRBJ1-2; CDR3: CASNKNGQGNYGYTF; DNA: TGTGCCAGCAACAAAAACGGACAGGGGAACTATGGCTACACCTTC
D: -; V: TRBV27; size: -; J: TRBJ2-7; CDR3: CASSLGRIYEQYF; DNA: TGTGCCAGCAGTTTAGGACGGATTTACGAGCAGTACTTC
D: TRBD2; V: TRBV10-3; size: -; J: TRBJ2-3; CDR3: CAISPGLAGTDTQYF; DNA: TGTGCCATCAGCCCGGGACTAGCGGGCACAGATACGCAGTATTTT
D: -; V: TRBV29-1; size: -; J: TRBJ2-2; CDR3: CSVDRGNTGELFF; DNA: TGCAGCGTTGACAGGGGTAATACCGGGGAGCTGTTTTTT
D: -; V: TRBV10-2; size: once; J: TRBJ2-7; CDR3: CASNEGLFPYEQYF; DNA: TGCGCCAGCAACGAGGGTCTTTTCCCCTACGAGCAGTACTTC
D: TRBD1; V: TRBV4-3; size: -; J: TRBJ2-3; CDR3: CASSPDRADTQYF; DNA: TGCGCCAGCAGCCCGGACAGGGCAGATACGCAGTATTTT
D: TRBD1; V: TRBV29-1; size: few; J: TRBJ2-2; CDR3: CSVEPLGTGAGELFF; DNA: TGCAGCGTTGAACCCCTAGGGACAGGGGCCGGGGAGCTGTTTTTT
D: TRBD1; V: TRBV7-2; size: -; J: TRBJ1-5; CDR3: CASSTGQVNQPQHF; DNA: TGTGCCAGCAGCACGGGACAGGTCAATCAGCCCCAGCATTTT
D: -; V: TRBV5-4; size: few; J: TRBJ1-1; CDR3: CASSRQQLREAFF; DNA: TGTGCCAGCAGCAGGCAACAGTTACGGGAAGCTTTCTTT
D: -; V: TRBV6-5; size: few; J: TRBJ1-1; CDR3: CASTPGGEGTEAFF; DNA: TGTGCCAGCACCCCCGGAGGGGAAGGCACTGAAGCTTTCTTT
D: -; V: TRBV9; size: -; J: TRBJ1-5; CDR3: CASSASGGLQPQHF; DNA: TGTGCCAGCAGCGCGAGCGGCGGGCTCCAGCCCCAGCATTTT
D: TRBD1; V: TRBV7-2; size: once; J: TRBJ2-7; CDR3: CASSSLGTGAVYEQYF; DNA: TGTGCCAGCAGCTCTCTGGGGACAGGGGCGGTCTACGAGCAGTACTTC
D: -; V: TRBV19; size: -; J: TRBJ1-5; CDR3: CASSIVATLRGPQHF; DNA: TGTGCCAGTAGTATAGTGGCTACCTTACGTGGGCCCCAGCATTTT
D: -; V: TRBV27; size: -; J: TRBJ2-2; CDR3: CASRDTAPNTGELFF; DNA: TGTGCCAGCAGAGACACTGCCCCGAACACCGGGGAGCTGTTTTTT
D: -; V: TRBV6-5; size: -; J: TRBJ2-3; CDR3: CASWDSGYTDTQYF; DNA: TGTGCCAGCTGGGATAGCGGCTACACAGATACGCAGTATTTT
D: -; V: TRBV30; size: -; J: TRBJ2-2; CDR3: CAWGSGGGSGELFF; DNA: TGTGCCTGGGGCAGCGGCGGAGGGTCCGGGGAGCTGTTTTTT
D: TRBD2; V: TRBV30; size: once; J: TRBJ2-1; CDR3: CAWSWREGGINEQFF; DNA: TGTGCCTGGAGTTGGAGGGAGGGCGGGATCAATGAGCAGTTCTTC
D: -; V: TRBV7-9; size: -; J: TRBJ2-7; CDR3: CASSGPRLRYEQYF; DNA: TGTGCCAGCAGCGGACCTAGGCTACGGTACGAGCAGTACTTC
D: -; V: TRBV7-9; size: -; J: TRBJ2-7; CDR3: CASSSSGRTYEQYF; DNA: TGTGCCAGCAGCTCGTCTGGCAGGACCTACGAGCAGTACTTC